This record looks at one T cell receptor beta chain sequence and its context. Its matching antigen is unknown. cDNA libraries for TCR alpha and TCR beta, carrying sample barcodes and UMIs, came from 5'RACE with constant-segment primers. TCRdb redid the calling of the 5' RACE reads with MiXCR, one entry per CDR3 protein. Of roughly 350,000 distinct CDR3 sequences in the sample, around 27% were seen once. The CDR3 is made up of 22 amino acids. The ends were cut back, 5 bases at V and 2 bases at J, with 34 bases in the middle. Germline lookup yields CDR1 SEHNR and CDR2 FQNEAQ (reference sequence). The data were obtained in a study of T-cell memory formation after mild COVID-19. Study at large: TCR clusters mostly belonged to single donors.

Study-level points and caveats: Within pre-infection memory, some responding clones were found, suggesting cross-reactive memory joined.

The rearrangement joins TRBV7-9 to TRBJ2-1; TRBD2 might be the D (5 bases). The receptor's source is an adult woman who had mild COVID-19 (a few samples of this study predate the infection). Cell type and time point are not known. The specimen was PBMCs or a T cell subset sorted from them (not recorded which). The CDR3 coding sequence is TGTGCCAGCAGCGGGAGCTTAGGGTCTAGGAACGGAGGACCCCCAACCTACAATGAGCAGTTCTTC. Amino acids: CASSGSLGSRNGGPPTYNEQFF.